This entry concerns a single T cell receptor beta chain. Its antigen is undetermined. Generated by immunoSEQ multiplex PCR, the TCRdb table keeps only in-frame clones and is missing some. The sample consists of about 110,000 clones, around 93% of them appearing once. The entry originates in a study of OX40 agonist ivuxolimab in advanced cancers. CDR1 and CDR2 from the germline V gene are SEHNR and FQNEAQ (reference sequence). The CDR3 extends over 14 amino acids. The germline V and J ends were trimmed by 5 bases and 4 bases, with 9 bases remaining between them. Notes on the study in general: What antigens the expanded peripheral T cells recognized was never established.

The chain joins TRBV7-9 to TRBJ2-6; D gene unclear. This TCR came from an adult with an advanced solid tumor such as melanoma, head and neck, liver or kidney cancer. Here the sequenced sample was CD4+ or CD8+ T cells sorted from blood, taken in a trial of the OX40 agonist ivuxolimab. CDR3 DNA: TGTGCCAGCAGCCCAAGGGCAGGGGCCAACGTCCTGACTTTC. Encoded protein: CASSPRAGANVLTF.